This record concerns one T cell receptor (beta chain) sequence. The data are from a study of control samples from healthy donors and cancer patients. The data were produced by immunoSEQ multiplex PCR, yet TCRdb's version contains in-frame clones alone and is incomplete. The data show around 150,000 clones, approximately 96% seen once. Deletions cut 4 bases from V and 0 bases from J, with 9 bases between. Looked up from germline, CDR1 is MNHEY and CDR2 is SVGEGT. The CDR3 is made up of 14 amino acids. Material: blood. The clonotype was recovered from a woman under 40 in good health. The chain links TRBV6-2 or TRBV6-3 to TRBJ1-1; perhaps TRBD1 as D (6 bases). CDR3 bases: TGTGCCAGCAGTTCGGGACATATGAACACTGAAGCTTTCTTT. This sequence encodes CASSSGHMNTEAFF.